This is a list of T cell receptor beta chains from one sample in a study of T-cell memory formation after mild COVID-19. TCRdb recomputed calls from the 5' RACE reads with MiXCR, one row per CDR3 protein. The table has 500,000 to 650,000 distinct CDR3 sequences, roughly 22% seen once. Sequenced material: PBMCs or a T cell subset sorted from them (not recorded which). Receptors were obtained from an adult woman who had mild COVID-19 (a few samples of this study predate the infection). Cell type and time point are not known. Both conserved end residues are part of each CDR3. D genes are given only for firm matches. The listing skips clone size in some rows; elsewhere it reads once, few, many or a size class.

j_gene,d_gene,abundance,v_gene,CDR3nt,CDR3aa
TRBJ2-7,NA,few,TRBV6-5,TGTGCCAGCAGTTGGGACGGGGTGCTGCGCGAGCAGTACTTC,CASSWDGVLREQYF
TRBJ1-1,NA,few,TRBV30,TGTGCCTGGCACCCAGGGTACAGAACTGAAGCTTTCTTT,CAWHPGYRTEAFF
TRBJ1-6,TRBD1,NA,TRBV7-8,TGTGCCAGCAGCTTTCCGACCGGCGGGGACAGGGTCTCCAATTCACCCCTCCACTTT,CASSFPTGGDRVSNSPLHF
TRBJ2-1,NA,few,TRBV20-1,TGCAGTGCTAGCAAAAATGAGCAGTTCTTC,CSASKNEQFF
TRBJ1-1,NA,NA,TRBV7-9,TGTGCCAGCAGCTTAACGGGACGGTTGAACACTGAAGCTTTCTTT,CASSLTGRLNTEAFF
TRBJ1-1,TRBD1,few,TRBV29-1,TGCAGCGTGGGGGACAGGGCTTTCTTT,CSVGDRAFF
TRBJ1-2,TRBD1,many,TRBV7-2,TGTGCCAGCAGCCGGGACAGGGGGCATGGCTACACCTTC,CASSRDRGHGYTF
TRBJ2-3,TRBD1,few,TRBV7-3,TGTGCCAGCGCCGGGACAGGGGGCACAGATACGCAGTATTTT,CASAGTGGTDTQYF
TRBJ2-5,NA,many,TRBV7-8,TGTGCCAGCAGCTCCCCCTCCCGACCTTCCTGGTTCTTC,CASSSPSRPSWFF
TRBJ1-2,TRBD1,once,TRBV10-3,TGTGCCATCAGTTTAGGCCCCGGGCGGGACAGGGACCGGCATGGCTACACCTTC,CAISLGPGRDRDRHGYTF
TRBJ2-1,TRBD2,few,TRBV5-1,TGCGCCAGCAGCTTGGCTAATTTGCGGGGGGTCTACAATGAGCAGTTCTTC,CASSLANLRGVYNEQFF
TRBJ2-5,TRBD2,NA,TRBV7-9,TGTGCCAGCAGCTCCAAGTTTCGGACTAGCGTACAAGAGACCCAGTACTTC,CASSSKFRTSVQETQYF
TRBJ2-1,TRBD2,few,TRBV20-1,TGCAGTGCTAGAGATTGGGCTAGCGGGAGTGTAAATGAGCAGTTCTTC,CSARDWASGSVNEQFF
TRBJ1-1,NA,few,TRBV12-3/TRBV12-4,TGTGCCAGCACCCCCTCGGACACTGAAGCTTTCTTT,CASTPSDTEAFF
TRBJ2-1,TRBD1,few,TRBV24-1,TGTGCCACCAGTGATTTGGGACAGGGGGACGATGAGCAGTTCTTC,CATSDLGQGDDEQFF
TRBJ2-5,NA,few,TRBV29-1,TGCAGCGTTGATGGTTTCGAGGCAGAAGAGACCCAGTACTTC,CSVDGFEAEETQYF
TRBJ1-1,NA,NA,TRBV7-8,TGTGCCACGCGAGGGGTTTCAAACACTGAAGCTTTCTTT,CATRGVSNTEAFF
TRBJ2-1,TRBD2,NA,TRBV14,TGTGCCAGCAGCCCCAGCGGGAGGCCCTACAATGAGCAGTTCTTC,CASSPSGRPYNEQFF
TRBJ2-1,TRBD2,few,TRBV14,TGTGCCAGCAGCGAATACTCGGGACTAGCGGGAGTCAATGAGCAGTTCTTC,CASSEYSGLAGVNEQFF
TRBJ2-3,TRBD2,NA,TRBV5-4,TGTGCCAGCAGCTCCGGACTAGCGGGGGAGAATACGCAGTATTTT,CASSSGLAGENTQYF
TRBJ2-5,NA,NA,TRBV7-7,TGTGCCAGCAGCCGGGGCGGGGTTGATGCGGAGACCCAGTACTTC,CASSRGGVDAETQYF
TRBJ1-5,NA,NA,TRBV7-6,TGTGCCAGCAGCTTAGAGGGGACACCCTTGGCCAATCAGCCCCAGCATTTT,CASSLEGTPLANQPQHF
TRBJ2-3,NA,NA,TRBV7-8,TGTGCCAGCGGGGCCGGGGGACTCACAGATACGCAGTATTTT,CASGAGGLTDTQYF
TRBJ2-5,TRBD2,NA,TRBV9,TGTGCCAGCAGCGTAGGGGGAGCGGGGCGGGGAGAGACCCAGTACTTC,CASSVGGAGRGETQYF
TRBJ2-7,NA,few,TRBV11-3,TGTGCCAGCAGGTCCCCCCCACTAGTCGTAGAGCAGTACTTC,CASRSPPLVVEQYF
TRBJ2-3,NA,few,TRBV29-1,TGCAGCGTTGAACTTGGAGTTAGCACAGATACGCAGTATTTT,CSVELGVSTDTQYF
TRBJ2-1,TRBD1,NA,TRBV7-2,TGTGCCAGCAGCTCATACAGGGGGGTCTATGAGCAGTTCTTC,CASSSYRGVYEQFF
TRBJ2-3,NA,NA,TRBV9,TGTGCCAGCAGCCTTAGAACCCAGCGGGGCACAGATACGCAGTATTTT,CASSLRTQRGTDTQYF
TRBJ2-7,TRBD2,many,TRBV25-1,TGTGCCAGCGGGACTAGCGGCTACGAGCAGTACTTC,CASGTSGYEQYF
TRBJ1-1,NA,NA,TRBV21-1,TGTGCCAGCAGCAAAGTGGATGAGGGGCGGGACACTGAAGCTTTCTTT,CASSKVDEGRDTEAFF
TRBJ2-2,TRBD2,NA,TRBV27,TGTGCCAGCACCATACTAGCGGGAGCTCCCGGGGAGCTGTTTTTT,CASTILAGAPGELFF
TRBJ2-7,NA,NA,TRBV5-6,TGTGCCAGCAGCTTGGTTTGGAGGGACTACGAGCAGTACTTC,CASSLVWRDYEQYF
TRBJ2-5,NA,few,TRBV7-9,TGTGCCAGCAGCCCTCCCCAGACAGGCTCTAAGACCCAGTACTTC,CASSPPQTGSKTQYF
TRBJ2-7,NA,few,TRBV5-8,TGTGCCAGCAGCTTAGGGGGGATAAAGACGAGTGAGCAGTACTTC,CASSLGGIKTSEQYF
TRBJ1-4,NA,many,TRBV4-3,TGCGCCAGCAGCCAGCAACAGGGAGGGAATGAAAAACTGTTTTTT,CASSQQQGGNEKLFF
TRBJ2-2,TRBD2,many,TRBV7-2,TGTGCCAGCAGCTTTAGCGGGTACTCGAACACCGGGGAGCTGTTTTTT,CASSFSGYSNTGELFF